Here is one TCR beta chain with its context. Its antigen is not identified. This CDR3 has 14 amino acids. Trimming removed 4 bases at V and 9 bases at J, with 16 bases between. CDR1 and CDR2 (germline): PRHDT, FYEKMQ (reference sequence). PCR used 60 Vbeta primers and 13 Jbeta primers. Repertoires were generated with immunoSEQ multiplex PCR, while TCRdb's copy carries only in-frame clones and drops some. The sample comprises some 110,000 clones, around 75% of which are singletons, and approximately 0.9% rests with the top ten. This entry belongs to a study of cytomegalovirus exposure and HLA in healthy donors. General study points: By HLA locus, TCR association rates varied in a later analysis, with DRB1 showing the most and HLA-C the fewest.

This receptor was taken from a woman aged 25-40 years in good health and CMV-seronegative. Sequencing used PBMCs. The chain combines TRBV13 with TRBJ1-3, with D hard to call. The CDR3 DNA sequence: TGTGCCAGCAGCTCCAATGGCCCGCGGGGCACCATATATTTT. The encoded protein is CASSSNGPRGTIYF.